This entry lists 22 T cell receptor beta chains sequenced from one sample in a study of T cells in Graves' hyperthyroidism and ophthalmopathy (dated by TCRdb to between 2018 and 2021). Libraries were made using multiplex PCR. The sequencer was an Illumina HiSeq 2000. TCR beta CDR3 regions were amplified from RNA transcripts. A first-round RT-PCR of the TCR CDR3 used the HTBI primer set with the Qiagen OneStep RT-PCR kit. TCRdb reprocessed the public reads (quality trimming at Q25 with fastp, clone calling with MiXCR) and kept in-frame beta chains. Under each unique CDR3 protein, matching rows form one entry showing the most common genes and DNA. The sample includes 300,000 to 500,000 distinct CDR3 sequences, with roughly an eighth observed a single time. Over 25% of the sample goes to the ten largest clones. Material: blood. The receptors originated from a man aged 50-59 years with Graves' ophthalmopathy.

Ten or more counts support this clonotype. V and J are TRBV5-1 and TRBJ2-5; D is unclear. Germline V CDR1 and CDR2: SGHRS, YFSETQ. V was cut by 4 bases and J by 0 bases, with 10 bases left in between. The CDR3 runs 14 residues. CDR3 nucleotide sequence: TGCGCCAGCAGCCCCCATGGGGACCAAGAGACCCAGTACTTC. Translated, it gives CASSPHGDQETQYF.

This clonotype was recorded a few times. The chain carries TRBV20-1 and TRBJ2-7; 8 bases map to TRBD2. V trimming: 4 bases; J trimming: 3 bases; junction bases outside the gene matches: 8. Per germline, CDR1 DFQATT and CDR2 SNEGSKA (reference sequence). The CDR3 spans 14 residues. The CDR3 spells CSATSGSGIYEQYF. The DNA of the CDR3 is TGCAGTGCTACCAGCGGGAGTGGTATCTACGAGCAGTACTTC.

The V gene is TRBV27, the J gene TRBJ1-4, with D perhaps matching TRBD1 (5 bases). This CDR3 has 13 residues. Trimming left V 3 bases short and J 7 bases short, with 9 bases between. Germline-derived CDR1 and CDR2 are MNHEY and SMNVEV (reference sequence). The CDR3 protein is CASSFSGSEKLFF. The CDR3 DNA is TGTGCCAGCAGTTTTTCAGGGTCTGAAAAACTGTTTTTT.

The genes are TRBV5-6 and TRBJ2-1; 11 bases agree with TRBD2. Losses at the gene ends were 4 bases for V and 9 bases for J; bases not matched to a gene: 9. CDR1 and CDR2 (germline): SGHDT, YYEEEE. The CDR3 contains 15 residues. CDR3 sequence reads: CASSKGLAETGEQFF. The CDR3 DNA follows: TGTGCCAGCAGCAAGGGACTAGCGGAGACCGGTGAGCAGTTCTTC.

The sample holds many counts of this clonotype. CDR3 protein: CASSLALKYNEQFF. The CDR3 region has the DNA TGCGCCAGCAGCTTGGCGTTGAAATACAATGAGCAGTTCTTC. This sequence joins TRBV5-1 and TRBJ2-1; no firm D call. Looked up from germline, CDR1 is SGHRS and CDR2 is YFSETQ. V lost 0 bases and J 4 bases, leaving 8 bases between the germline ends. The CDR3 covers 14 residues.

CDR3 residues: CASSIELAGRQETQYF. CDR3 DNA: TGTGCCAGTAGTATAGAACTAGCGGGTAGGCAAGAGACCCAGTACTTC. The chain is built from TRBV19 and TRBJ2-5; 9 positions agree with TRBD2. The CDR3 has 16 amino acids. With 0 bases clipped from V and 2 bases from J, the junction kept 4 bases outside the gene matches. The V gene's germline CDR1 is LNHDA and CDR2 SQIVND (reference sequence). Based on the CDR3 plus reference TRBV19 and TRBJ2-5, the full variable domain is DGGITQSPKYLFRKEGQNVTLSCEQNLNHDAMYWYRQDPGQGLRLIYYSQIVNDFQKGDIAEGYSVSREKKESFPLTVTSAQKNPTAFYLCASSIELAGRQETQYFGPGTRLLVL.

This chain links TRBV13 with TRBJ1-3; 7 nucleotides align to TRBD1. The CDR3 covers 16 residues. J gave up 1 base and V 3 bases, and 6 bases lay outside the gene matches. The germline CDR1 and CDR2 sequences are PRHDT and FYEKMQ (reference sequence). The CDR3 loop is CASSFTTGWSGNTIYF. The CDR3 bases are TGTGCCAGCAGCTTCACGACAGGGTGGTCTGGAAACACCATATATTTT. The variable domain in full, with the rest retrieved from reference TRBV13 and TRBJ1-3, is AAGVIQSPRHLIKEKRETATLKCYPIPRHDTVYWYQQGPGQDPQFLISFYEKMQSDKGSIPDRFSAQQFSDYHSELNMSSLELGDSALYFCASSFTTGWSGNTIYFGEGSWLTVV.

This clonotype was picked up a small number of times. The chain couples TRBV20-1 to TRBJ2-7, with 11 bases fitting TRBD2. This CDR3 has 17 residues. V shed 5 bases and J 0 bases; nucleotides not matched to a gene: 12. Germline V gives CDR1 DFQATT, CDR2 SNEGSKA (reference sequence). The CDR3 nucleotides are TGCAGTGCTTCGGGACAGGGCACTAGCGGGAGCTCCTACGAGCAGTACTTC. Protein: CSASGQGTSGSSYEQYF.

V gene TRBV24-1 combines with J gene TRBJ2-7; TRBD2 is a possible D gene (6 bases). Trimming removed 9 bases from V and 1 base from J, with 21 bases in between. CDR1 is KGHDR, CDR2 SFDVKD, per germline. The CDR3 spans 16 residues. The CDR3 loop is CATGSRNSGSSYEQYF. In DNA form, the CDR3 reads TGTGCCACCGGTAGTCGGAATAGCGGCTCTTCCTACGAGCAGTACTTC.

The sample holds many counts of this clonotype. This chain uses TRBV11-2 with TRBJ2-7, with D hard to call. V lost 3 bases to trimming and J lost 5 bases, with 5 bases between them. Germline V gives CDR1 SGHAT, CDR2 FQNNGV. This CDR3 spans 11 amino acids. CDR3 region: CASSLIHEQYF. The CDR3 nucleotides read TGTGCCAGCAGCTTGATCCACGAGCAGTACTTC.

Turning to this clonotype: A much larger clone is a single base away; this may be a read error. The rearrangement joins TRBV29-1 to TRBJ2-1; 7 bases match TRBD2. The DNA end lines up better with TRBJ2-7; the J call may be wrong. There are 13 residues in the CDR3. Germline CDR1 SQVTM, CDR2 ANQGSEA. This chain's CDR3 is CSQSGNSYNEQYF. The CDR3 nucleotides read TGCAGCCAGAGCGGGAACTCCTACAATGAGCAGTACTTC.

This clonotype was detected many times. The chain combines TRBV28 with TRBJ2-7; 11 nucleotides line up with TRBD1. The germline V gene encodes CDR1 MDHEN and CDR2 SYDVKM. The V segment lost 5 bases and the J segment 1 base; nucleotides outside the gene matches: 7. This CDR3 region has 16 residues. CDR3 sequence reads: CASSLRTGGRSYEQYF. As DNA, the CDR3 is TGTGCCAGCAGTCTCAGGACAGGGGGCCGATCCTACGAGCAGTACTTC.

This clonotype was seen a few times. This chain links TRBV28 with TRBJ2-7; a possible D gene is TRBD1 (6 bases). Germline CDR1 MDHEN, CDR2 SYDVKM. This CDR3 is built from 15 residues. The V end lost 5 bases, the J end lost 3 bases, and 17 bases lay between the germline ends. The CDR3 here is CASSPTGTLLYEQYF. CDR3 in DNA: TGTGCCAGCAGTCCGACCGGGACACTCCTCTACGAGCAGTACTTC. Full variable domain (missing parts from reference TRBV28 and TRBJ2-7): DVKVTQSSRYLVKRTGEKVFLECVQDMDHENMFWYRQDPGLGLRLIYFSYDVKMKEKGDIPEGYSVSREKKERFSLILESASTNQTSMYLCASSPTGTLLYEQYFGPGTRLTVT.

Concerning this clonotype itself: A much larger clone differs from this one at a single base, so this may be a read error. The CDR3, as DNA: TGTGCCGGCAGTGAGACAGGGGCGTACACCCAAGAGACCCAGTACTTC. This translates into CAGSETGAYTQETQYF. V is TRBV6-1 and J is TRBJ2-5, with TRBD1 identical over 8 bases. This CDR3 has 16 amino acids. Germline assignment: CDR1 MNHNS and CDR2 SASEGT.

The rearrangement joins TRBV2 to TRBJ2-1; a possible D gene is TRBD2 (6 bases). Germline V gene lookup returns CDR1 SNHLY and CDR2 FYNNEI. CDR3 length equals 15 residues. V was trimmed by 8 bases and J by 0 bases, leaving 14 bases between them. The CDR3 nucleotides read TGTGCCAGCGGGACCGGCGGGAACTCCTACAATGAGCAGTTCTTC. It is translated as CASGTGGNSYNEQFF.

This clonotype has ten or more counts. The V and J genes are TRBV3-1 and TRBJ2-5, with 7 bases identical to TRBD1. V was clipped by 3 bases and J by 14 bases; unmatched bases: 15. Germline V lookup: CDR1 LGHDT, CDR2 YNNKEL (reference sequence). This CDR3 has 14 amino acids. The CDR3 DNA reads TGTGCCAGCAGCCACACCCACTCGGGGACAGTCGTTTACTTC. The encoded protein is CASSHTHSGTVVYF.

The sample holds many counts of this clonotype. The chain links TRBV9 to TRBJ2-1; D is unclear. Trimming took off 5 bases at V and 5 bases at J, with 17 bases between the two ends. In germline, CDR1 is SGDLS, CDR2 YYNGEE. The CDR3 is 15 amino acids. CDR3 bases: TGTGCCAGCAGTTCAAGCGCCCGATCCCACAATGAGCAGTTCTTC. It translates to CASSSSARSHNEQFF.

Remarks on this clonotype: This may arise from a read error, as a much more abundant clone is one base away. The genes are TRBV5-6 and TRBJ2-3; the D is unclear. This CDR3 is 15 amino acids long. Germline lookup yields CDR1 SGHDT and CDR2 YYEEEE. The V end was cut by 4 bases, the J end by 6 bases, with 18 bases between. CDR3 bases: TGTGCCAGCAGCAAGGGAACTCTATTTGTGGATACGCAGTATTTT. The encoded protein is CASSKGTLFVDTQYF.

This clonotype was picked up many times. V and J are TRBV20-1 and TRBJ2-1; the match to TRBD2 covers 10 bases. V lost 6 bases, J lost 5 bases, and 4 bases stayed unmatched. CDR1 and CDR2 (germline): DFQATT, SNEGSKA (reference sequence). The CDR3 totals 13 residues. CDR3 in amino acids: CSAVGTSDNEQFF. The CDR3 coding sequence is TGCAGTGCGGTGGGGACTAGCGACAATGAGCAGTTCTTC.

This rearrangement joins TRBV24-1 to TRBJ2-5; D might be TRBD2 (5 bases). V lost 1 base to trimming and J lost 5 bases, with 16 bases between them. The CDR3 is 16 amino acids. Germline CDR1 KGHDR, CDR2 SFDVKD. The CDR3 DNA reads TGTGCCACCAGTGATTTAATTTCGGGGTCGAGGGAGACCCAGTACTTC. It codes for CATSDLISGSRETQYF.

There are many counts of this clonotype. V gene TRBV7-8 combines with J gene TRBJ1-3; D not certain. Germline V gives CDR1 SGHVS, CDR2 FQNEAQ. V dropped 5 bases and J dropped 3 bases, with 11 bases sitting between them. This CDR3 has 14 amino acids. The CDR3 is CASSQTGSGNTIYF. CDR3 coding DNA: TGTGCCAGCAGCCAGACGGGGAGTGGAAACACCATATATTTT.

This clonotype was seen a single time. The chain links TRBV19 to TRBJ2-2; D call uncertain. The CDR3 has 13 residues. V lost 7 bases to trimming and J lost 6 bases, with 12 bases between them. CDR1 LNHDA and CDR2 SQIVND come from the germline V gene (reference sequence). CDR3 in amino acids: CASKKVMAGELFF. CDR3 nucleotides: TGTGCCAGTAAAAAGGTCATGGCCGGGGAGCTGTTTTTT.